Listed here is a single T cell receptor beta chain. The target antigen is unknown. This sample was taken from a study of T cell responses to AZD1222 COVID-19 vaccine. Overall study findings and caveats: White British donors predominated, females outnumbered males, and clonal diversity was possibly underestimated. Repertoire sampling happened only post peak T cell response. Following two doses of AZD1222, Spike-specific TCR breadth and depth rose.

CDR3 size: 13 residues. Germline V CDR1 and CDR2: SNHLY, FYNNEI. V gave up 7 bases and J gave up 2 bases, with 11 bases separating them. Produced via immunoSEQ multiplex PCR; TCRdb's table is partial and in-frame only. The data hold over 85,000 clones, with approximately 90% observed a single time. Material: peripheral blood, obtained on day 0 of AZD1222 vaccination. The chain combines TRBV2 with TRBJ2-5; D remains unclear. The source of this sequence is an adult in good health. Here the CDR3 DNA reads TGTGCCAGCAATCGGGTAGTACAAGAGACCCAGTACTTC. Translation gives CASNRVVQETQYF.